A selection of T cell receptor beta chains follows, all from one sample in a study of T cell changes during pregnancy in multiple sclerosis. Some clones are missing from TCRdb's copy, which holds only in-frame ones; the method was immunoSEQ multiplex PCR. The sample lists about 120,000 clones; roughly 92% were seen once. The sample in question was peripheral blood, obtained before pregnancy. Source of these receptors: a female donor with multiple sclerosis, enrolled in a pregnancy study. Both conserved end residues are part of each CDR3. The D gene is left open where the match is weak. Rows give clone size only sometimes, using once, few, many, or a class for an expanded clone.

j_call cdr3_length v_call clone_size d_call cdr3_aa cdr3_nt
TRBJ2-1 14 TRBV5-1 . TRBD2 CASSGLGSYNEQFF TGCGCCAGCAGCGGACTAGGCTCCTACAATGAGCAGTTCTTC
TRBJ1-6 13 TRBV5-4 few . CASSIPGTSPLHF TGTGCCAGCAGCATACCAGGTACTTCACCCCTCCACTTT
TRBJ2-1 14 TRBV27 . . CASSPHYGSNEQFF TGTGCCAGCAGTCCCCACTACGGTTCCAATGAGCAGTTCTTC
TRBJ2-5 14 TRBV11-1 . . CASSAWTKQETQYF TGTGCCAGCAGCGCGTGGACTAAGCAAGAGACCCAGTACTTC
TRBJ1-1 16 TRBV5-1 once TRBD1 CASSSGQGARNTEAFF TGCGCCAGCAGCTCGGGACAGGGGGCCCGGAACACTGAAGCTTTCTTT
TRBJ2-7 14 TRBV6-1 . TRBD1 CASRGQGRAYEQYF TGTGCCAGCAGGGGACAGGGGCGAGCCTACGAGCAGTACTTC
TRBJ2-5 14 TRBV6-1 . TRBD1 CASIRYRGQGTQYF TGTGCCAGCATCCGATACAGGGGGCAGGGGACCCAGTACTTC
TRBJ2-5 15 TRBV7-6 . . CASSYSWTDQETQYF TGTGCCAGCAGTTATTCTTGGACAGACCAAGAGACCCAGTACTTC
TRBJ2-5 15 TRBV4-1 . TRBD2 CASSPGLAGRKTQYF TGCGCCAGCAGCCCGGGACTAGCGGGGCGAAAGACCCAGTACTTC
TRBJ1-4 14 TRBV6-4 . TRBD1 CASSEGTGNEKLFF TGTGCCAGCAGTGAGGGGACAGGGAATGAAAAACTGTTTTTT
TRBJ1-3 16 TRBV4-2 . . CASSEIQGLSGNTIYF TGTGCCAGCAGCGAGATACAGGGTCTCTCGGGAAACACCATATATTTT
TRBJ1-5 13 TRBV7-3 . . CASSLGGGQPQHF TGTGCCAGCAGCTTGGGGGGAGGGCAGCCCCAGCATTTT
TRBJ2-7 15 TRBV19 . . CASSGPGLRSYEQYF TGTGCCAGTAGTGGCCCAGGGCTACGCTCCTACGAGCAGTACTTC
TRBJ1-5 14 TRBV28 once . CASSLGQGHQPQHF TGTGCCAGCAGTTTGGGCCAGGGTCATCAGCCCCAGCATTTT
TRBJ2-3 14 TRBV7-3 . . CASSLNPHLETQYF TGTGCCAGCAGCTTAAATCCCCACCTAGAAACGCAGTATTTT
TRBJ1-1 14 TRBV18 . . CASSSPPGPTEAFF TGTGCCAGCTCATCTCCCCCAGGGCCCACTGAAGCTTTCTTT
TRBJ2-5 15 TRBV29-1 . TRBD1 CSVVPWDRAQETQYF TGCAGCGTGGTACCATGGGACAGGGCCCAAGAGACCCAGTACTTC
TRBJ2-7 15 TRBV6-5 . . CASSLQVSLRGEQYF TGTGCCAGCAGTCTACAGGTATCACTTAGGGGGGAGCAGTACTTC
TRBJ2-5 14 TRBV5-4 . . CASSLTGLPGSQYF TGTGCCAGCAGCTTGACGGGACTTCCGGGATCCCAGTACTTC
TRBJ2-1 16 TRBV5-1 . . CASSPRTGGLANEQFF TGCGCCAGCAGCCCCCGGACGGGGGGCCTAGCCAATGAGCAGTTCTTC
TRBJ1-3 14 TRBV28 . TRBD1 CASRGTASGNTIYF TGTGCCAGTAGGGGGACAGCATCTGGAAACACCATATATTTT
TRBJ2-1 15 TRBV11-2 . . CASSPMVSFSNEQFF TGTGCCAGCAGCCCGATGGTGAGTTTCTCCAATGAGCAGTTCTTC
TRBJ1-4 15 TRBV30 . TRBD1 CAWSGTGTGEEKLFF TGTGCCTGGAGTGGAACCGGGACAGGGGAGGAAAAACTGTTTTTT
TRBJ1-1 16 TRBV28 . TRBD1 CASSLVTGGRKPEAFF TGTGCCAGCAGTTTAGTAACAGGGGGAAGAAAGCCTGAAGCTTTCTTT
TRBJ2-7 12 TRBV6-1 . . CASRGTYYEQYF TGTGCCAGCAGGGGGACATACTACGAGCAGTACTTC
TRBJ2-7 14 TRBV30 . TRBD1 CAWSGRTGLYEQYF TGTGCCTGGAGTGGTAGGACAGGGCTCTACGAGCAGTACTTC
TRBJ1-4 14 TRBV5-1 . . CASSLWGHNEKLFF TGCGCCAGCAGCTTGTGGGGCCATAATGAAAAACTGTTTTTT
TRBJ2-1 14 TRBV19 once TRBD2 CASSRTSGTNEQFF TGTGCCAGTAGCAGGACTAGCGGGACCAATGAGCAGTTCTTC
TRBJ2-5 11 TRBV20-1 . . CSAPPEETQYF TGCAGTGCTCCGCCAGAAGAGACCCAGTACTTC
TRBJ2-2 13 TRBV28 . . CASSFDKTGELFF TGTGCCAGCAGTTTTGACAAAACCGGGGAGCTGTTTTTT
TRBJ1-5 15 TRBV19 . . CASTTGHYSNQPQHF TGTGCCAGTACTACAGGGCACTATAGCAATCAGCCCCAGCATTTT
TRBJ1-1 13 TRBV30 . TRBD1 CAWSEAGGTEAFF TGTGCCTGGAGTGAGGCAGGGGGCACTGAAGCTTTCTTT
TRBJ1-5 15 TRBV21-1 . . CASSTQQGNNQPQHF TGTGCCAGCAGCACCCAACAGGGTAATAATCAGCCCCAGCATTTT